The 5 T cell receptor beta chains reported below all come from one sample, sequenced in a study of blood T cell repertoires in COVID-19. Sequencing was performed with immunoSEQ multiplex PCR; in TCRdb, only in-frame clones are kept and a portion is missing. The table has some 250,000 clones, approximately 91% seen once. Material for sequencing was PBMCs or T cells enriched from blood (not recorded which). All receptors derive from a woman in her thirties or forties with acute COVID-19.

The chain has TRBV12-5 and TRBJ1-1; D remains ambiguous. This CDR3 has 11 residues. The V and J ends lost 5 bases and 8 bases respectively, with 9 bases between them. Germline CDR1 is LGHNT and CDR2 is FRNRAP. The CDR3 reads CASGTGVEAFF. The CDR3 DNA reads TGTGCTAGTGGTACCGGGGTGGAAGCTTTCTTT.

The chain combines TRBV4-1 with TRBJ2-1; 13 nucleotides match TRBD2. Germline lookup yields CDR1 MGHRA and CDR2 YSYEKL. CDR3 length: 16 residues. The V gene end was trimmed by 4 bases and the J gene end by 6 bases; junction bases not matched to a gene: 6. DNA of the CDR3: TGCGCCAGCAGCCCCCGACTAGCGGGAGGTCCCAATGAGCAGTTCTTC. Translated: CASSPRLAGGPNEQFF.

Comment on this clone: Other DNA sequences within the sample encode an identical CDR3. This chain joins TRBV9 and TRBJ2-1, with D possibly TRBD2 on 5 matching bases. Trimming stripped 0 bases from V and 2 bases from J, with 9 bases between. Germline-derived CDR1 and CDR2 are SGDLS and YYNGEE. The CDR3 spans 15 residues. CDR3 loop: CASSVGGLTYNEQFF. The DNA of the CDR3 is TGTGCCAGCAGCGTAGGCGGGTTAACCTACAATGAGCAGTTCTTC.

Concerning this clone itself: The junction and the germline gene differ at one end; a read error may be behind it. The chain joins TRBV2 to TRBJ2-1; 7 bases agree with TRBD2. CDR1 and CDR2 (germline): SNHLY, FYNNEI. This CDR3 contains 14 residues. The CDR3 sequence: CASSEAGYGDEQFF. The CDR3 DNA reads TGTGCCAGCAGCGAAGCGGGGTACGGGGATGAGCAGTTCTTC.

V usage is TRBV19 and J usage is TRBJ2-2; 10 bases are shared with TRBD2. Germline assignment: CDR1 LNHDA and CDR2 SQIVND (reference sequence). J was trimmed by 5 bases and V by 7 bases; bases with no gene match: 4. CDR3 size: 14 residues. The CDR3 is CASIASGSTGELFF. In DNA, the CDR3 is TGTGCCAGTATCGCTAGCGGGAGTACCGGGGAGCTGTTTTTT.